This T cell receptor beta chain was sequenced for a study of Tregs in tolerant kidney transplant recipients. Study results and caveats: Expanding Tregs on activated donor B cells appeared to best identify donor-specific TCRbeta clones. Antigen-driven expansion was suggested because donor-specific Tregs expanded more than all Tregs in tolerant patients.

Produced via immunoSEQ multiplex PCR; TCRdb's table is partial and in-frame only. The data contain over 50,000 clones, roughly 88% of them singletons. Regarding this clone: The antigen is unknown.

The sequences come from Tregs from blood, collected before the transplant. This sequence was found in a human donor who received a combined kidney and bone marrow transplant.

The CDR3 loop is CASSLKSGGPYNEQFF. The CDR3 DNA sequence: TGTGCCAGCAGCCTAAAAAGCGGGGGACCCTACAATGAGCAGTTCTTC. The gene calls are TRBV11-2 and TRBJ2-1, with 8 positions matching TRBD2. With 5 bases clipped from V and 2 bases from J, the junction kept 8 bases outside the gene matches. Germline assignment: CDR1 SGHAT and CDR2 FQNNGV. The CDR3 is made up of 16 amino acids.